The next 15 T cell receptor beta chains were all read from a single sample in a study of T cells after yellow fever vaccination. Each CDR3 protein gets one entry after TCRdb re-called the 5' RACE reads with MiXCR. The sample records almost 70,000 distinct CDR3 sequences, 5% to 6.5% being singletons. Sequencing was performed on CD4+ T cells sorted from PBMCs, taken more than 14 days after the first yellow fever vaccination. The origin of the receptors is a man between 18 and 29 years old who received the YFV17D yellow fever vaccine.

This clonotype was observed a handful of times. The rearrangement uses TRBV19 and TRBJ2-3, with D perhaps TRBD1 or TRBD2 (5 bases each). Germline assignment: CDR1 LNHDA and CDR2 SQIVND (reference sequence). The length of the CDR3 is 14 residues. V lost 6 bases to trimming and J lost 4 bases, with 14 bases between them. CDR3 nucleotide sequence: TGTGCCAGTAGGAGGACTGTGGGACCAGATACGCAGTATTTT. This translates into CASRRTVGPDTQYF.

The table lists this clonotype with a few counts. The CDR3: CASSSGTALDEQFF. CDR3 nucleotide sequence: TGTGCCAGCAGCTCCGGGACAGCTCTCGATGAGCAGTTCTTC. This rearrangement joins TRBV5-6 to TRBJ2-1; 7 bases align to TRBD1. V was clipped by 3 bases and J by 8 bases; unmatched bases: 8. Germline V gene sequence: CDR1 SGHDT, CDR2 YYEEEE. CDR3 length: 14 residues.

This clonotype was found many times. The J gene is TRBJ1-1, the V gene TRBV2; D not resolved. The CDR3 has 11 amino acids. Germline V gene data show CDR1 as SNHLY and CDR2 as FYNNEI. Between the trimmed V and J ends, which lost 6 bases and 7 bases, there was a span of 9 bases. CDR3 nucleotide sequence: TGTGCCAGCAGACCCGGGATTGAAGCTTTCTTT. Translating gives CASRPGIEAFF.

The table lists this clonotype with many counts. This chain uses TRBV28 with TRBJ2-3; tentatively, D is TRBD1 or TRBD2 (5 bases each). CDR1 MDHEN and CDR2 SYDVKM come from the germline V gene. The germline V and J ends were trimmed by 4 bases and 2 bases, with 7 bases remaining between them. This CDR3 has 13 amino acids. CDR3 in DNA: TGTGCCAGCAGTTGGGACCTCACAGATACGCAGTATTTT. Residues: CASSWDLTDTQYF.

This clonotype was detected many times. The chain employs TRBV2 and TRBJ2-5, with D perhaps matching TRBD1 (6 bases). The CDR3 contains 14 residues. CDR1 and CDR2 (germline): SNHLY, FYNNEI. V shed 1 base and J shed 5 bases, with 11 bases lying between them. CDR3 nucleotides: TGTGCCAGCAGTGAAGTGGGCCAGGGGGAGACCCAGTACTTC. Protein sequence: CASSEVGQGETQYF.

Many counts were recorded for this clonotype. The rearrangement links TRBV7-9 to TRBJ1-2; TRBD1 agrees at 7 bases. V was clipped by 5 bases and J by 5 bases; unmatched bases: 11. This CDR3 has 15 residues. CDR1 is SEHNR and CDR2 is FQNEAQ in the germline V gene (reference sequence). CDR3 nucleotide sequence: TGTGCCAGCAGCGCGGGACAGCCCCCCTATTATGGCTACACCTTC. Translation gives CASSAGQPPYYGYTF.

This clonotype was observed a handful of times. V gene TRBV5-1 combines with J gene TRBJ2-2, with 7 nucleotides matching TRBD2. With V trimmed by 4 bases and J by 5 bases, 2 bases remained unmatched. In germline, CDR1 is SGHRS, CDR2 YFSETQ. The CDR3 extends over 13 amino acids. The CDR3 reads CASSKGLTGELFF. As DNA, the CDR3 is TGCGCCAGCAGCAAGGGACTAACCGGGGAGCTGTTTTTT.

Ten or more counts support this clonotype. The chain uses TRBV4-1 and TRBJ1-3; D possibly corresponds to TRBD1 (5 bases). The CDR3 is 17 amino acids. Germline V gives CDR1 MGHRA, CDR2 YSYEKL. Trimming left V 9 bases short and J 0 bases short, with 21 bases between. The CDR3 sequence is CASREQDLIHSGNTIYF. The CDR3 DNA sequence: TGCGCCAGTCGGGAACAGGACTTAATACACTCTGGAAACACCATATATTTT.

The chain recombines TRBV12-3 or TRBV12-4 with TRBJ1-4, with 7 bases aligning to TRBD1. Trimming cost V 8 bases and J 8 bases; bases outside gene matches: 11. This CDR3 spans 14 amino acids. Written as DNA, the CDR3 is TGTGCCAGCGGTCGGACAGGAGGGGAGGAAAAACTGTTTTTT. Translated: CASGRTGGEEKLFF.

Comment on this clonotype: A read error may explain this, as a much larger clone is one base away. The CDR3, as DNA: TGCAGTGCTGCAAGCGGGTGGGGGACGGATACGCAGTATTTT. Its translation is CSAASGWGTDTQYF. This rearrangement joins TRBV20-1 to TRBJ2-3; maybe TRBD2 (6 bases). The CDR3 totals 14 residues. The V gene's germline CDR1 is DFQATT and CDR2 SNEGSKA (reference sequence). Trimming took off 5 bases at V and 6 bases at J, with 18 bases between the two ends.

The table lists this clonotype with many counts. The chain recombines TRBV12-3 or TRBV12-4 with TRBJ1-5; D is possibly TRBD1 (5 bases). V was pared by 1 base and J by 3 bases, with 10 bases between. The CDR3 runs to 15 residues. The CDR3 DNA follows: TGTGCCAGCAGTTTAGGGGCAGGGAACAATCAGCCCCAGCATTTT. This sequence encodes CASSLGAGNNQPQHF.

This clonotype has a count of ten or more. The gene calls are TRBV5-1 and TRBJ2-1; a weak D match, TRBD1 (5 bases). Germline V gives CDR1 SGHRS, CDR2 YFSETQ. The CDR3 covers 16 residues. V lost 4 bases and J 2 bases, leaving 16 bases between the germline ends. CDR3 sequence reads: CASSRQAGPTYNEQFF. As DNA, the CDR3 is TGCGCCAGCAGCCGGCAGGCAGGGCCTACCTACAATGAGCAGTTCTTC.

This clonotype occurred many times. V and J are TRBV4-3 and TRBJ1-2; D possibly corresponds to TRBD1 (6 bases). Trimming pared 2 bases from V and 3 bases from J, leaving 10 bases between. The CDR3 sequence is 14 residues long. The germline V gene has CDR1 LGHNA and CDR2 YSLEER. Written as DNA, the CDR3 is TGCGCCAGCAGCCAACAGGACAGAGACTATGGCTACACCTTC. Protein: CASSQQDRDYGYTF.

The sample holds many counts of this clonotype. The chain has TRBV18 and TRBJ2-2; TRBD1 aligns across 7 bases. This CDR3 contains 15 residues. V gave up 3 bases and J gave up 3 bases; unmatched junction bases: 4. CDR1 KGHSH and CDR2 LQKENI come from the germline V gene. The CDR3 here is CASSPGQAYTGELFF. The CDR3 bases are TGTGCCAGCTCACCTGGACAGGCCTACACCGGGGAGCTGTTTTTT. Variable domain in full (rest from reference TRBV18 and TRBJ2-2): NAGVMQNPRHLVRRRGQEARLRCSPMKGHSHVYWYRQLPEEGLKFMVYLQKENIIDESGMPKERFSAEFPKEGPSILRIQQVVRGDSAAYFCASSPGQAYTGELFFGEGSRLTVL.

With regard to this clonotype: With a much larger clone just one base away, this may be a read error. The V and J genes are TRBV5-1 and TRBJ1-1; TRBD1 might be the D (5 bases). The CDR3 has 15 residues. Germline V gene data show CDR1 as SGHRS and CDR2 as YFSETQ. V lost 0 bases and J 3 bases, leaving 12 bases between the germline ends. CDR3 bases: TGCGCCAGCAGCTTGGTTTTAGGGGAGGACACTGAAGCTTTCTTT. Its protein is CASSLVLGEDTEAFF.